The next 16 T cell receptor beta chains were all read from a single sample in a study of shared clonotypes between healthy human individuals. Here immunoSEQ multiplex PCR was the method, and the copy in TCRdb shows in-frame clones only, minus some. The repertoire holds over a million clones, with approximately 97% as singletons. Sequenced input: naive CD4+ T cells sorted from blood. Noted subset: CD45RA+ positively selected. These receptors all come from a man between 25 and 39 years old in good health.

This chain uses TRBV28 with TRBJ2-7; D uncertain. The CDR3 contains 13 residues. CDR1 and CDR2 from the germline V gene are MDHEN and SYDVKM. V lost 6 bases, J lost 9 bases, and 18 bases lay in between. The CDR3 loop reads CASSFLIGVVQYF. The CDR3 DNA sequence: TGTGCCAGCAGCTTCCTTATTGGGGTAGTGCAGTACTTC.

The J gene is TRBJ2-7, the V gene TRBV10-1, with D possibly matching TRBD1 (5 bases). Germline values: CDR1 WNHNN, CDR2 SYGVQD (reference sequence). Trimming stripped 0 bases from V and 3 bases from J, with 12 bases between. The CDR3 has 15 residues. CDR3 nucleotide sequence: TGCGCCAGCAGTGAGTCAGGGGATAAATTCTACGAGCAGTACTTC. It is translated as CASSESGDKFYEQYF.

This rearrangement joins TRBV9 to TRBJ2-5; D assignment may be TRBD1 or TRBD2 (5 bases each). The CDR3 has 15 residues. Germline V gene lookup returns CDR1 SGDLS and CDR2 YYNGEE. V was trimmed by 0 bases and J by 5 bases, leaving 14 bases between them. The chain's CDR3 is CASSVAPGRDETQYF. The CDR3 nucleotides are TGTGCCAGCAGCGTAGCCCCCGGAAGGGACGAGACCCAGTACTTC.

This CDR3 is CASRPSGIATGELFF. CDR3 nucleotides: TGCGCCAGCAGGCCTAGCGGGATAGCCACCGGGGAGCTGTTTTTT. The genes are TRBV5-1 and TRBJ2-2; 9 bases fit TRBD2. V lost 5 bases, J lost 4 bases, and 6 bases stayed unmatched. The CDR3 is 15 amino acids. From germline, CDR1 is SGHRS and CDR2 YFSETQ.

This clone was detected only once. The chain employs TRBV6-1 and TRBJ1-5, with 8 bases identical to TRBD1. This CDR3 has 13 residues. Germline CDR1 reads MNHNS; CDR2 reads SASEGT. V dropped 8 bases and J dropped 4; count of bases not matched to a gene: 4. The CDR3 sequence: CASGYRGNQPQHF. Here the CDR3 DNA reads TGTGCCAGCGGATACAGGGGGAATCAGCCCCAGCATTTT.

With regard to this clone: Other DNA sequences in this specimen translate into the identical CDR3. The chain combines TRBV4-3 with TRBJ2-1, with 10 bases lining up with TRBD2. This CDR3 spans 16 amino acids. Germline values: CDR1 LGHNA, CDR2 YSLEER. V lost 3 bases, J lost 2 bases, and 4 bases stayed unmatched. CDR3 region: CASSQALAGAYNEQFF. The CDR3 DNA reads as TGCGCCAGCAGCCAGGCCCTAGCGGGGGCCTACAATGAGCAGTTCTTC.

CDR3 nucleotides: TGCGCCAGCAGCTTTGGTGTAGGGGAAGAGACCCAGTACTTC. This sequence encodes CASSFGVGEETQYF. The V call is TRBV5-1, the J call TRBJ2-5, with D perhaps TRBD1 (5 bases). Per germline, CDR1 SGHRS and CDR2 YFSETQ. Trimming shortened V by 2 bases and J by 3 bases, and 11 bases separated the two germline ends. CDR3 length: 14 amino acids.

The gene calls are TRBV4-3 and TRBJ2-7; D is possibly TRBD1 or TRBD2 (5 bases each). Germline V gene lookup returns CDR1 LGHNA and CDR2 YSLEER. V was trimmed by 1 base and J by 6 bases, leaving 22 bases between them. This CDR3 contains 17 residues. CDR3 region: CASSQVTLGTPNSEQYF. Here the CDR3 DNA reads TGCGCCAGCAGCCAAGTTACTCTTGGGACCCCTAATTCCGAGCAGTACTTC.

The chain is built from TRBV7-9 and TRBJ2-5; 9 bases fit TRBD1. Trimming took 6 bases from V and 5 from J; bases not matched to a gene: 10. Germline V gives CDR1 SEHNR, CDR2 FQNEAQ (reference sequence). This CDR3 contains 15 residues. DNA for the CDR3: TGTGCCAGCAGTAAAACAGGGGGCTTCGGGGAGACCCAGTACTTC. Amino acids: CASSKTGGFGETQYF.

On this clone: In the same sample, other DNA sequences code for this CDR3. J is TRBJ2-3 and V is TRBV5-4; D not resolved. CDR1 is SGHNT, CDR2 YYREEE, per germline (reference sequence). There are 14 residues in the CDR3. Deletions cut 3 bases from V and 0 bases from J, with 8 bases between. The CDR3 sequence is CASSSGLSTDTQYF. CDR3 coding DNA: TGTGCCAGCAGCTCGGGCCTCAGCACAGATACGCAGTATTTT.

The gene calls are TRBV6-1 and TRBJ2-2, with D possibly being TRBD2 (6 bases). Germline CDR1 is MNHNS and CDR2 is SASEGT. This CDR3 has 15 residues. V was pared by 6 bases and J by 1 base, with 12 bases between. The CDR3 bases are TGTGCCAGCAGATTCGGGACTGGGAACACCGGGGAGCTGTTTTTT. This encodes CASRFGTGNTGELFF.

The chain combines TRBV15 with TRBJ1-3; D is unresolved. CDR3 size: 15 residues. V gave up 7 bases and J gave up 0 bases, with 13 bases separating them. CDR1 is LNHNV and CDR2 is YYDKDF in the germline V gene (reference sequence). CDR3 in amino acids: CATTSHANSGNTIYF. In nucleotides, the CDR3 is TGTGCCACCACCTCTCACGCGAACTCTGGAAACACCATATATTTT.

This clone was counted once. This chain connects TRBV7-2 to TRBJ1-2, with D possibly being TRBD1 (6 bases). CDR3 size: 12 residues. V dropped 5 bases and J dropped 9 bases, with 13 bases sitting between them. Germline loops: CDR1 SGHTA, CDR2 FQGNSA. In DNA form, the CDR3 reads TGTGCCAGCAGCCCTATGGACAGTCGCTACACCTTC. Translated, it gives CASSPMDSRYTF.

This chain links TRBV7-9 with TRBJ1-1, with D possibly being TRBD1 (5 bases). CDR3 length: 15 amino acids. V lost 0 bases and J lost 4, with 12 bases in between. Germline CDR1 SEHNR, CDR2 FQNEAQ (reference sequence). As DNA, the CDR3 is TGTGCCAGCAGCTTAGCGTTAGGGGACGCCACTGAAGCTTTCTTT. Translated: CASSLALGDATEAFF.

V gene TRBV6-5 combines with J gene TRBJ1-3; a weak D match, TRBD1 (5 bases). The V gene lost 6 bases and the J gene lost 1 base, with 10 bases spanning the gap. CDR3 size: 14 residues. Germline V gene sequence: CDR1 MNHEY, CDR2 SVGAGI. The CDR3 DNA reads TGTGCCAGCAGGCAGGGTAATTCTGGAAACACCATATATTTT. Its protein is CASRQGNSGNTIYF.

Concerning this clone: Different DNA sequences within this sample yield the same CDR3. CDR3 region: CASSLTPDSYEQYF. The CDR3 nucleotides are TGCGCCAGCAGCCTGACCCCAGACTCCTACGAGCAGTACTTC. The rearrangement joins TRBV5-1 to TRBJ2-7; no definite D call. Germline CDR1 is SGHRS and CDR2 is YFSETQ. The CDR3 contains 14 residues. V lost 4 bases and J lost 0, with 11 bases in between.